This T cell receptor beta chain originates from a study of identical twins. The study's findings and limits: Partly confounded zero-insertion analyses could result from invariant MAIT and iNKT cells. These conclusions were based on statistical analysis (cross-sectional, not following the same donors).

The CDR3 sequence is 17 residues long. Germline CDR1 LGHDT, CDR2 YNNKEL (reference sequence). V lost 0 bases, J lost 0 bases, and 13 bases lay in between. This clonotype has just a few counts. Its matching antigen is unknown. TCRdb called the 5' RACE reads again in MiXCR, with one record for every CDR3 protein. The top ten clones hold 3% of a sample with some 500,000 distinct CDR3 sequences, more than 9% of them seen once. This same sample was also taken into another study, of yellow fever vaccine responses in identical twins.

The TCR originated in a young woman in good health. The chain is built from TRBV3-1 and TRBJ2-3; a possible D gene is TRBD1 (5 bases). The material sequenced was PBMCs. In DNA form, the CDR3 reads TGTGCCAGCAGCCAAGAACCAGGGCAGAGGAGCACAGATACGCAGTATTTT. Its protein is CASSQEPGQRSTDTQYF.